What follows are 6 T cell receptor beta chains derived from one specimen sequenced in a study of blood T cell repertoires in COVID-19. TCRdb's table, derived via immunoSEQ multiplex PCR, lists solely in-frame clones and lacks some. This repertoire shows approximately 160,000 clones, 81% found once; its top ten account for 11%. Sequenced: peripheral blood. These receptor sequences come from a man aged 60 to 69 with active or convalescent COVID-19.

The chain couples TRBV2 to TRBJ1-5; TRBD1 aligns across 8 bases. This CDR3 spans 13 amino acids. V gave up 11 bases and J gave up 4 bases; unmatched junction bases: 7. CDR1 SNHLY and CDR2 FYNNEI come from the germline V gene. The CDR3 coding sequence is TGTGCCGGGACAGGCTCCGAGAATCAGCCCCAGCATTTT. This sequence encodes CAGTGSENQPQHF.

The chain uses TRBV6-6 and TRBJ1-5; no definite D call. In germline, CDR1 is MNHNY, CDR2 SVGAGI (reference sequence). V was clipped by 4 bases and J by 2 bases, with 3 bases between them. The CDR3 covers 12 residues. CDR3 sequence (DNA): TGTGCCAGCAGTTCCGGCAATCAGCCCCAGCATTTT. Translation gives CASSSGNQPQHF.

This clone was picked up a small number of times. This chain connects TRBV19 to TRBJ1-1; 7 bases are a match to TRBD1. Germline CDR1 LNHDA, CDR2 SQIVND (reference sequence). The CDR3 loop spans 15 amino acids. Unmatched junction bases numbered 6, after V lost 1 base and J lost 4 bases. The CDR3 sequence is CASSIVEGAGTEAFF. Here the CDR3 DNA reads TGTGCCAGTAGTATAGTCGAGGGGGCAGGCACTGAAGCTTTCTTT.

This clone turned up a few times. The V and J genes are TRBV21-1 and TRBJ2-7; the table assigns TRBD1, which was not confirmed against the DNA. TRBV21-1 is a pseudogene segment. The length of the CDR3 is 15 residues. The chain's CDR3 is CASRTGTGGKNEQYF. In DNA form, the CDR3 reads TGTGCCAGCAGAACCGGGACAGGGGGCAAAAACGAGCAGTACTTC.

This rearrangement joins TRBV11-3 to TRBJ2-2; a weak D match, TRBD2 (5 bases). V shed 3 bases and J shed 0 bases, with 11 bases lying between them. This CDR3 comprises 16 residues. From germline, CDR1 is SGHNT and CDR2 YENEEA. The CDR3 loop reads CASSFEGSANTGELFF. Written as DNA, the CDR3 is TGTGCCAGCAGCTTCGAGGGATCTGCGAACACCGGGGAGCTGTTTTTT.

The chain joins TRBV6-5 to TRBJ2-7, with a tentative D call TRBD2 (6 bases). The V gene's germline CDR1 is MNHEY and CDR2 SVGAGI. The ends were cut back, 5 bases at V and 2 bases at J, with 16 bases in the middle. There are 15 residues in the CDR3. The CDR3 loop is CASSTRRVAPYEQYF. Written as DNA, the CDR3 is TGTGCCAGCAGTACCAGGAGGGTCGCCCCCTACGAGCAGTACTTC.